The T cell receptor beta chain described here comes from a study of blood T cell repertoires in COVID-19 (dated by TCRdb to 2019 to 2021). About the study as a whole: Collaborator samples came from the United States, Italy and Spain and covered acute and convalescent phases of COVID-19. The samples were drawn from the first 160 participants of the ongoing ImmuneRACE study and from 950 to 1,500 subjects provided by 6 global collaborators. The prospective study material was composed of cDNA or gDNA derived from T cells, B-cell-depleted T cells, or PBMCs. Subjects who had been exposed to COVID-19, were actively infected with it, or had recovered from it provided the deeply sampled blood TCRbeta repertoires that made up the dataset. A de-identified subject ID, COVID-19 status, age in years and sex were almost always included in the sample metadata. Where available, HLA class I and class II types were obtained from metadata supplied by the sample provider rather than from assay-based typing. The repertoires were released in a freely available public database intended as a resource for research on the immune response to SARS-CoV-2. Overall results and qualifications from the work: The quantity of clinical and demographic metadata differed by source and by participant and was supplied without curation.

Taken from the germline V gene, the CDR1 and CDR2 loops are MNHEY and SVGEGT. V is cut back by 0 bases and J by 9 bases, with 4 bases in the junction unmatched. From cysteine to phenylalanine, the CDR3 is 14 amino acids long. Only the CDR3 part of the read is kept: 42 bases, read in frame from the first base. TCRbeta CDR3 regions were amplified from genomic DNA by means of the immunoSEQ Assay, a bias-controlled multiplex PCR. The study's own analysis went as follows. The number of nucleated cells in each sample was estimated by amplification of reference gene primers within the assay. Sequence reads were collapsed and filtered to measure the absolute abundance of every unique TCRbeta CDR3 rearrangement. For each sample, productive Simpson clonality was calculated by taking the square root of Simpson's diversity index across productive rearrangements. What TCRdb holds here is the immuneACCESS table cut down to in-frame rearrangements. Part of the clones is not present; checked against another copy, under half of the missing clones reflect an unresolved V gene, and the others are unexplained. The V and J calls and clone size are taken from that table; D and trimming were inferred from the DNA. The sample table holds over 200,000 clones, of which roughly four fifths were seen once. About 1.7% of the sample is taken by the ten largest.

About this clone: Its antigen is unknown. Within one base of it there is no much larger clone, and no base qualities were kept.

Participants in the prospective study were aged roughly 18 to 89 years, lived in about two dozen United States geographic areas, and enrolled through a virtual design. To assign participants to cohorts, the prospective study relied on clinical history that participants themselves reported in a screening survey and a study questionnaire. ImmuneRACE Cohort 3 recovered participants were defined by two consecutive negative NP/OP PCR tests, healthcare professional clearance, or symptom resolution. In the prospective study, whole blood, serum and a nasopharyngeal or oropharyngeal swab were collected from each participant by mobile phlebotomists. Additional blood draws and questionnaires over an approximately two-month period could optionally be provided by prospective study participants. Prospective study blood samples were shipped either frozen or at room temperature before DNA extraction.

This sequence uses TRBV6-2 or TRBV6-3 and TRBJ2-4; 8 central nucleotides agree with TRBD1. The specimen sequenced was PBMCs or T cells enriched from blood (not recorded which). This receptor was taken from a man aged 60 to 69 who had recovered from COVID-19. The sequence in DNA is TGTGCCAGCAGTTACTCTTCAGGGGGCGGCATTCAGTACTTC. This sequence encodes CASSYSSGGGIQYF.